The 30 T cell receptor beta chains below come from one sample, sequenced in a study of T cell responses to AZD1222 COVID-19 vaccine. Only in-frame clones appear in the TCRdb table, and some are missing; sequencing was by immunoSEQ multiplex PCR. This sample has around 99,000 clones; about 88% occur once, and the top ten carry roughly a sixth. Sequencing was performed on peripheral blood, taken on day 0 of AZD1222 vaccination. The receptors shown here come from an adult in good health.

This chain links TRBV2 with TRBJ1-1, with 8 bases matching TRBD1. This CDR3 spans 14 amino acids. Germline-derived CDR1 and CDR2 are SNHLY and FYNNEI. J lost 2 bases, V lost 6 bases, and 5 bases had no gene match. This CDR3 is CASRVGQVNTEAFF. CDR3 bases: TGTGCCAGCAGGGTGGGACAGGTCAACACTGAAGCTTTCTTT.

The chain is built from TRBV7-7 and TRBJ2-3; no firm D call. The CDR3 extends over 13 amino acids. The germline gives CDR1 SSHAT, CDR2 FNYEAQ (reference sequence). V lost 1 base and J 4 bases, leaving 6 bases between the germline ends. The CDR3 DNA reads TGTGCCAGCAGCTTAGATCGATCAGATACGCAGTATTTT. It is translated as CASSLDRSDTQYF.

The rearrangement uses TRBV5-4 and TRBJ2-3; 9 bases agree with TRBD1. Germline V CDR1 and CDR2: SGHNT, YYREEE (reference sequence). The CDR3 is 15 amino acids. V gave up 6 bases and J gave up 3 bases; unmatched junction bases: 8. Here the CDR3 DNA reads TGTGCCAGCATGGGGGTGGACAGGGGAACAGATACGCAGTATTTT. Its protein is CASMGVDRGTDTQYF.

The rearrangement joins TRBV19 to TRBJ2-1, with 13 bases matching TRBD2. The V and J ends lost 6 bases and 9 bases, in that order; junction bases with no gene match: 8. CDR3 length: 15 amino acids. Germline V gene data show CDR1 as LNHDA and CDR2 as SQIVND (reference sequence). This CDR3 is CASSRGTSGIGEQFF. The CDR3 DNA reads as TGTGCCAGTAGCCGAGGGACTAGCGGGATAGGTGAGCAGTTCTTC.

The V gene is TRBV27, the J gene TRBJ1-1; weak D call: TRBD1 (5 bases). The CDR3 has 14 amino acids. Deletions cut 7 bases from V and 2 bases from J, with 14 bases between. Germline CDR1 is MNHEY and CDR2 is SMNVEV (reference sequence). As DNA, the CDR3 is TGTGCCAGCATACAGGCGGGACTTAACACTGAAGCTTTCTTT. Translating gives CASIQAGLNTEAFF.

The chain employs TRBV19 and TRBJ1-1; D call uncertain. V was pared by 2 bases and J by 1 base, with 8 bases between. The germline gives CDR1 LNHDA, CDR2 SQIVND (reference sequence). The CDR3 consists of 14 residues. The CDR3 region is CASSIWAENTEAFF. CDR3 nucleotide sequence: TGTGCCAGTAGTATATGGGCCGAGAACACTGAAGCTTTCTTT. Together with reference TRBV19 and TRBJ1-1, the CDR3 gives the full variable domain: DGGITQSPKYLFRKEGQNVTLSCEQNLNHDAMYWYRQDPGQGLRLIYYSQIVNDFQKGDIAEGYSVSREKKESFPLTVTSAQKNPTAFYLCASSIWAENTEAFFGQGTRLTVV.

The gene calls are TRBV30 and TRBJ2-2; D gene ambiguous. Germline V lookup: CDR1 GTSNPN, CDR2 SVGIG (reference sequence). Trimming stripped 5 bases from V and 0 bases from J, with 10 bases between. This CDR3 is 14 amino acids long. The DNA for the CDR3 is TGTGCCTGGGTACCTGGTCCGAACACCGGGGAGCTGTTTTTT. The encoded protein is CAWVPGPNTGELFF. Variable domain in full (rest from reference TRBV30 and TRBJ2-2): SQTIHQWPATLVQPVGSPLSLECTVEGTSNPNLYWYRQAAGRGLQLLFYSVGIGQISSEVPQNLSASRPQDRQFILSSKKLLLSDSGFYLCAWVPGPNTGELFFGEGSRLTVL.

This rearrangement joins TRBV18 to TRBJ2-2; D may be TRBD2 (6 bases). The germline V and J ends were trimmed by 3 bases and 0 bases, with 11 bases remaining between them. Germline values: CDR1 KGHSH, CDR2 LQKENI. The CDR3 consists of 16 residues. The CDR3 loop is CASSPLASANTGELFF. DNA for the CDR3: TGTGCCAGCTCACCCCTGGCTAGCGCGAACACCGGGGAGCTGTTTTTT.

This chain links TRBV25-1 with TRBJ1-2; D is undetermined. This CDR3 has 17 residues. Germline lookup yields CDR1 MGHDK and CDR2 SYGVNS. V lost 8 bases and J lost 3, with 25 bases in between. The chain's CDR3 is CASPNPGGRLGHYGYTF. CDR3 nucleotides: TGTGCCAGCCCGAACCCCGGCGGGCGACTTGGACACTATGGCTACACCTTC.

This chain joins TRBV28 and TRBJ1-1; maybe TRBD1 (5 bases). This CDR3 has 13 amino acids. CDR1 is MDHEN, CDR2 SYDVKM, per germline. V lost 7 bases and J lost 4, with 13 bases in between. The CDR3 bases are TGTGCCAGCACCTTCTTAGGGGTCACTGAAGCTTTCTTT. Its protein product is CASTFLGVTEAFF.

The chain joins TRBV7-3 to TRBJ1-1; no firm D call. V lost 5 bases and J 1 base, leaving 8 bases between the germline ends. The length of the CDR3 is 13 residues. CDR1 SGHTA and CDR2 FQGTGA come from the germline V gene. The CDR3 region is CASSQDWNTEAFF. CDR3 nucleotide sequence: TGTGCCAGCAGCCAAGATTGGAACACTGAAGCTTTCTTT.

V gene TRBV19 combines with J gene TRBJ1-5, with D maybe TRBD1 (6 bases). The V gene's germline CDR1 is LNHDA and CDR2 SQIVND (reference sequence). Trimming took off 6 bases at V and 0 bases at J, with 12 bases between the two ends. The CDR3 sequence is 15 residues long. CDR3 amino acids: CASSGTINSNQPQHF. The CDR3 DNA is TGTGCCAGTAGCGGGACAATTAATAGCAATCAGCCCCAGCATTTT.

The CDR3 sequence: CASSPGGPIQETQYF. CDR3 nucleotide sequence: TGTGCCAGCAGTCCGGGCGGACCGATCCAAGAGACCCAGTACTTC. This chain joins TRBV6-5 and TRBJ2-5; no definite D call. The V end lost 5 bases, the J end lost 1 base, and 14 bases lay between the germline ends. Looked up from germline, CDR1 is MNHEY and CDR2 is SVGAGI. The CDR3 is 15 residues long.

This chain's CDR3 is CASSWGGFDSPLHF. CDR3 bases: TGTGCCAGCAGCTGGGGGGGCTTTGATTCACCCCTCCACTTT. The chain links TRBV11-2 to TRBJ1-6; possible D gene TRBD1, 6 bases. The V and J ends lost 4 bases and 8 bases respectively, with 12 bases between them. Germline V gene lookup returns CDR1 SGHAT and CDR2 FQNNGV. The CDR3 extends over 14 amino acids.

The chain recombines TRBV15 with TRBJ1-4; D might be TRBD1 (6 bases). Trimming took off 3 bases at V and 8 bases at J, with 16 bases between the two ends. From germline, CDR1 is LNHNV and CDR2 YYDKDF (reference sequence). This CDR3 has 15 amino acids. The CDR3 is CATSRRQDPGEKLFF. CDR3 in DNA: TGTGCCACCAGCAGGAGACAGGACCCCGGAGAAAAACTGTTTTTT.

CDR3 region: CASSPRSGFTYEQYF. The CDR3 DNA follows: TGTGCCAGCAGTCCCCGGTCGGGGTTTACCTACGAGCAGTACTTC. This rearrangement joins TRBV27 to TRBJ2-7; D might be TRBD2 (5 bases). Germline V gene data show CDR1 as MNHEY and CDR2 as SMNVEV (reference sequence). V was clipped by 5 bases and J by 2 bases, with 16 bases between them. The CDR3 runs 15 residues.

V is TRBV5-1 and J is TRBJ1-4; 9 positions agree with TRBD1. Germline V gene data show CDR1 as SGHRS and CDR2 as YFSETQ. J was trimmed by 3 bases and V by 4 bases; bases with no gene match: 7. There are 16 residues in the CDR3. CDR3 coding DNA: TGCGCCAGCAGCACCGGGACAGGGCGAGCTAATGAAAAACTGTTTTTT. This codes for CASSTGTGRANEKLFF.

A single count supports this clone. V usage is TRBV5-4 and J usage is TRBJ2-3; 8 positions match TRBD1. Per the germline V gene, CDR1 is SGHNT and CDR2 is YYREEE (reference sequence). The CDR3 spans 15 residues. The ends lost 4 bases at V and 0 bases at J; junction bases unmatched: 4. CDR3 loop: CASSPRTGSTDTQYF. CDR3 nucleotide sequence: TGTGCCAGCAGCCCCAGGACAGGGAGCACAGATACGCAGTATTTT.

This clone came up a few times. This chain joins TRBV5-1 and TRBJ1-5, with D possibly TRBD1 on 6 matching bases. The CDR3 contains 15 residues. V was trimmed by 0 bases and J by 2 bases, leaving 9 bases between them. CDR1 and CDR2 (germline): SGHRS, YFSETQ. CDR3 DNA: TGCGCCAGCAGCTTGGCCGGGGGCGGCAATCAGCCCCAGCATTTT. This gives the protein CASSLAGGGNQPQHF.

V is TRBV6-5 and J is TRBJ1-2; D is perhaps TRBD1 (6 bases). From germline, CDR1 is MNHEY and CDR2 SVGAGI. The CDR3 extends over 16 amino acids. V was pared by 2 bases and J by 0 bases, with 13 bases between. This chain's CDR3 is CASSYDSYRANYGYTF. CDR3 sequence (DNA): TGTGCCAGCAGTTACGATTCTTACAGGGCTAACTATGGCTACACCTTC.

The V and J genes are TRBV5-8 and TRBJ1-5, with a possible D match to TRBD1 (5 bases). From germline, CDR1 is SGHTS and CDR2 YDEGEE. The CDR3 is made up of 17 amino acids. V shed 4 bases and J shed 3 bases, with 20 bases lying between them. The CDR3 reads CASSGAIWGRINQPQHF. Here the CDR3 DNA reads TGTGCCAGCAGCGGTGCAATTTGGGGACGGATCAATCAGCCCCAGCATTTT.

This clone was picked up a small number of times. The gene calls are TRBV11-2 and TRBJ2-1; 10 nucleotides line up with TRBD2. The CDR3 extends over 15 amino acids. V shed 4 bases and J 4 bases; nucleotides not matched to a gene: 4. From germline, CDR1 is SGHAT and CDR2 FQNNGV. The CDR3 here is CASSSPGLAYNEQFF. The DNA of the CDR3 is TGTGCCAGCAGCTCACCGGGACTAGCGTACAATGAGCAGTTCTTC.

J is TRBJ1-2 and V is TRBV11-3; D is unresolved. From germline, CDR1 is SGHNT and CDR2 YENEEA. CDR3 length: 16 residues. Trimming removed 5 bases from V and 2 bases from J, with 18 bases in between. CDR3 nucleotide sequence: TGTGCCAGCAGCCTCATTAGCGGAACAGTAAACTATGGCTACACCTTC. This codes for CASSLISGTVNYGYTF.

This clone has more than one count but fewer than ten. V usage is TRBV7-2 and J usage is TRBJ1-1, with D possibly being TRBD1 (5 bases). CDR1 is SGHTA, CDR2 FQGNSA, per germline. The CDR3 is made up of 13 amino acids. Trimming left V 5 bases short and J 2 bases short, with 9 bases between. CDR3 coding DNA: TGTGCCAGCAGCCAGGGACGTAACACTGAAGCTTTCTTT. It translates to CASSQGRNTEAFF.

The gene calls are TRBV6-5 and TRBJ2-7, with D possibly TRBD1 on 6 matching bases. Germline V gene lookup returns CDR1 MNHEY and CDR2 SVGAGI. The V gene lost 6 bases and the J gene lost 4 bases, with 10 bases spanning the gap. This CDR3 has 12 amino acids. The DNA of the CDR3 is TGTGCCAGCAGGCATGGACAGTACGAGCAGTACTTC. Protein product: CASRHGQYEQYF.

V usage is TRBV3-1 (or the pseudogene TRBV3-2) and J usage is TRBJ2-1, with D possibly being TRBD1 (5 bases). Germline V gene sequence: CDR1 LGHDT, CDR2 YNNKEL (reference sequence). This CDR3 has 22 residues. Trimming left V 5 bases short and J 4 bases short, with 36 bases between. CDR3: CASSSQASEAGRTQYTYNEQFF. The CDR3 DNA is TGTGCCAGCAGCAGCCAGGCTAGTGAGGCAGGGCGTACCCAATATACTTACAATGAGCAGTTCTTC.

The chain couples TRBV19 to TRBJ2-5; 8 bases agree with TRBD2. Germline V lookup: CDR1 LNHDA, CDR2 SQIVND (reference sequence). This CDR3 is built from 15 residues. V was clipped by 0 bases and J by 1 base; unmatched bases: 1. DNA for the CDR3: TGTGCCAGTAGTATAGATACTAGCGGCCAAGAGACCCAGTACTTC. Amino acid sequence: CASSIDTSGQETQYF.

This clone appeared a single time. The chain combines TRBV15 with TRBJ1-2, with a weak D call TRBD1 (5 bases). V was pared by 6 bases and J by 2 bases, with 10 bases between. This CDR3 has 13 amino acids. Per the germline V gene, CDR1 is LNHNV and CDR2 is YYDKDF (reference sequence). The CDR3 loop is CATSEGVNYGYTF. The CDR3 DNA reads as TGTGCCACCAGTGAAGGGGTGAACTATGGCTACACCTTC.

J is TRBJ2-1 and V is TRBV6-5; maybe TRBD2 (7 bases). Germline CDR1 and CDR2: MNHEY and SVGAGI. The CDR3 has 15 residues. The V gene lost 7 bases and the J gene lost 5 bases, with 18 bases spanning the gap. CDR3 sequence reads: CASTPGGLGDNEQFF. The CDR3 DNA is TGTGCCAGCACCCCGGGGGGCCTGGGGGACAATGAGCAGTTCTTC.

The V call is TRBV20-1, the J call TRBJ1-4; no reliable D call. V was cut by 3 bases and J by 8 bases, with 7 bases left in between. The CDR3 extends over 11 amino acids. Germline V gives CDR1 DFQATT, CDR2 SNEGSKA (reference sequence). CDR3 bases: TGCAGTGCTAGTACACCAGAAAAACTGTTTTTT. Its protein product is CSASTPEKLFF.